Listed below are T cell receptor beta chains from one sample, sequenced in a study of blood T cells in healthy people across ages. MiXCR, run by TCRdb on the 5' RACE reads, gives a single entry per CDR3 protein. The sample consists of about 1.8 million distinct CDR3 sequences, about 50% of them appearing once. The sample taken for sequencing was blood. The receptors shown here come from a middle-aged woman in good health. CDR3s include the opening cysteine and the closing phenylalanine or tryptophan. The D gene is left open where the match is weak. Clone size, where shown, is once, few, many, or a class for clones that have expanded.

CDR3: CSASRDRGGAGETQYF
DNA: TGCAGTGCTAGCCGCGATCGGGGAGGGGCCGGGGAGACCCAGTACTTC
J: TRBJ2-5
size: NA
length: 16
D: TRBD2
V: TRBV20-1

CDR3: CASSLDSGRFPGYTF
DNA: TGTGCCAGCAGCTTGGATTCGGGCCGGTTTCCTGGCTACACCTTC
J: TRBJ1-2
size: NA
length: 15
D: NA
V: TRBV7-9

CDR3: CASSLVGPTGYGYTF
DNA: TGTGCCAGCAGCTTAGTTGGCCCAACGGGCTATGGCTACACCTTC
J: TRBJ1-2
size: NA
length: 15
D: NA
V: TRBV7-9

CDR3: CATSRPGQFQETQYF
DNA: TGTGCCACCAGCAGACCGGGACAGTTTCAAGAGACCCAGTACTTC
J: TRBJ2-5
size: NA
length: 15
D: TRBD1
V: TRBV15

CDR3: CASSKVVGRGSAANEKLFF
DNA: NA
J: TRBJ1-4
size: NA
length: 19
D: NA
V: TRBV21-1

CDR3: CASNEDTDTQYF
DNA: TGTGCCAGCAATGAGGACACAGATACGCAGTATTTT
J: TRBJ2-3
size: NA
length: 12
D: NA
V: TRBV12-3/TRBV12-4

CDR3: CASSYSVQNYEQYF
DNA: TGTGCCAGCAGTTACAGTGTACAGAACTACGAGCAGTACTTC
J: TRBJ2-7
size: NA
length: 14
D: NA
V: TRBV6-5

CDR3: CASSPGQGFRYTF
DNA: TGTGCCAGCAGTCCGGGACAGGGTTTTCGCTACACCTTC
J: TRBJ1-2
size: NA
length: 13
D: TRBD1
V: TRBV6-5

CDR3: CSAATDRAYEQYF
DNA: TGCAGTGCCGCGACAGACAGAGCCTACGAGCAGTACTTC
J: TRBJ2-7
size: NA
length: 13
D: NA
V: TRBV20-1

CDR3: CASSPELAFGANVLTF
DNA: TGTGCCAGCAGTCCTGAACTAGCTTTCGGGGCCAACGTCCTGACTTTC
J: TRBJ2-6
size: few
length: 16
D: NA
V: TRBV7-6

CDR3: CASSPRQGGKLFF
DNA: TGTGCCAGCAGCCCTAGACAGGGAGGAAAACTGTTTTTT
J: TRBJ1-4
size: NA
length: 13
D: TRBD1
V: TRBV7-9

CDR3: CASSPTPRPFEQYF
DNA: TGTGCCAGCAGTCCAACCCCCAGGCCTTTCGAGCAGTACTTC
J: TRBJ2-7
size: NA
length: 14
D: NA
V: TRBV27

CDR3: CASSTDGTGKFF
DNA: TGTGCCAGCTCTACCGATGGGACAGGGAAGTTCTTC
J: TRBJ2-1
size: NA
length: 12
D: TRBD1
V: TRBV18

CDR3: CASMFSGQGQETQYF
DNA: TGTGCCAGTATGTTTTCTGGACAGGGGCAAGAGACCCAGTACTTC
J: TRBJ2-5
size: once
length: 15
D: TRBD1
V: TRBV19

CDR3: CASSRLAGGIYEQYF
DNA: TGTGCCAGCAGCCGCCTAGCGGGGGGCATCTACGAGCAGTACTTC
J: TRBJ2-7
size: NA
length: 15
D: NA
V: TRBV21-1

CDR3: CSARGRGGYTF
DNA: TGCAGTGCTAGAGGCCGCGGGGGCTACACCTTC
J: TRBJ1-2
size: once
length: 11
D: NA
V: TRBV20-1

CDR3: CSAPLAGGQVRDTQYF
DNA: TGCAGTGCTCCCCTAGCGGGGGGGCAGGTTAGGGATACGCAGTATTTT
J: TRBJ2-3
size: NA
length: 16
D: TRBD2
V: TRBV20-1

CDR3: CASSIERGTASYEQYF
DNA: TGTGCCAGCAGCATCGAGAGAGGGACAGCCTCCTACGAGCAGTACTTC
J: TRBJ2-7
size: NA
length: 16
D: TRBD1
V: TRBV4-2

CDR3: CSARGGQGVTDTQYF
DNA: TGCAGTGCTAGAGGGGGACAGGGGGTAACAGATACGCAGTATTTT
J: TRBJ2-3
size: NA
length: 15
D: TRBD1
V: TRBV20-1

CDR3: CASSGAGTGYQETQYF
DNA: TGTGCCAGCAGTGGGGCCGGGACAGGGTACCAAGAGACCCAGTACTTC
J: TRBJ2-5
size: NA
length: 16
D: TRBD1
V: TRBV28

CDR3: CASSSHNYEQYF
DNA: TGTGCCAGCAGCTCACATAACTACGAGCAGTACTTC
J: TRBJ2-7
size: few
length: 12
D: NA
V: TRBV6-1

CDR3: CASSEGGPAEKLFF
DNA: TGTGCCAGCAGTGAAGGAGGGCCCGCCGAAAAACTGTTTTTT
J: TRBJ1-4
size: NA
length: 14
D: NA
V: TRBV25-1

CDR3: CASSQDGGDYAGYTF
DNA: TGCGCCAGCAGCCAAGACGGAGGTGACTATGCTGGCTACACCTTC
J: TRBJ1-2
size: NA
length: 15
D: NA
V: TRBV4-1

CDR3: CASSHGLDEQFF
DNA: TGTGCCAGCAGCCACGGACTAGATGAGCAGTTCTTC
J: TRBJ2-1
size: NA
length: 12
D: TRBD2
V: TRBV5-6

CDR3: CVSSPPGQGTETQYF
DNA: TGTGTCAGCAGTCCTCCGGGACAGGGAACAGAGACCCAGTACTTC
J: TRBJ2-5
size: once
length: 15
D: TRBD1
V: TRBV14

CDR3: CSASWTSGGLQETQYF
DNA: TGCAGTGCTTCCTGGACTAGCGGGGGTCTCCAAGAGACCCAGTACTTC
J: TRBJ2-5
size: NA
length: 16
D: TRBD2
V: TRBV20-1

CDR3: CASSQEDRAGGLRDTQYF
DNA: TGTGCCAGCAGCCAAGAGGATCGGGCGGGGGGGCTAAGAGATACGCAGTATTTT
J: TRBJ2-3
size: NA
length: 18
D: TRBD2
V: TRBV4-2

CDR3: CASSYTGTGDNEQYF
DNA: TGTGCCAGCAGTTACACCGGGACAGGGGACAATGAGCAGTACTTC
J: TRBJ2-7
size: NA
length: 15
D: TRBD1
V: TRBV7-8

CDR3: CASSLQRDGPQETQYF
DNA: TGCGCCAGCAGCTTACAGCGGGACGGGCCCCAAGAGACCCAGTACTTC
J: TRBJ2-5
size: few
length: 16
D: TRBD2
V: TRBV4-1

CDR3: CASSVFVQINYGYTF
DNA: TGTGCCAGCAGTGTGTTTGTCCAGATTAACTATGGCTACACCTTC
J: TRBJ1-2
size: NA
length: 15
D: NA
V: TRBV2

CDR3: CASSEKGLRQETQYF
DNA: TGTGCCAGCAGTGAAAAAGGGCTGAGACAAGAGACCCAGTACTTC
J: TRBJ2-5
size: few
length: 15
D: NA
V: TRBV6-1

CDR3: CSARVVGANTEAFF
DNA: TGCAGTGCTAGAGTGGTGGGAGCCAACACTGAAGCTTTCTTT
J: TRBJ1-1
size: few
length: 14
D: NA
V: TRBV20-1

CDR3: CASRASGIYEQYF
DNA: TGTGCCAGCAGAGCTAGCGGGATCTACGAGCAGTACTTC
J: TRBJ2-7
size: few
length: 13
D: TRBD2
V: TRBV6-6

CDR3: CASSLAPTGEQYF
DNA: TGTGCCAGCAGCTTAGCGCCAACGGGGGAGCAGTACTTC
J: TRBJ2-7
size: NA
length: 13
D: NA
V: TRBV7-9

CDR3: CSVERGDIQYF
DNA: TGCAGCGTTGAAAGGGGAGACATTCAGTACTTC
J: TRBJ2-4
size: many
length: 11
D: NA
V: TRBV29-1

CDR3: CSAWRQGREQYF
DNA: TGCAGTGCTTGGCGGCAGGGGCGGGAGCAGTACTTC
J: TRBJ2-4
size: NA
length: 12
D: NA
V: TRBV20-1

CDR3: CAISSNPYGYTF
DNA: TGTGCCATCAGCTCAAACCCTTATGGCTACACCTTC
J: TRBJ1-2
size: NA
length: 12
D: NA
V: TRBV10-3

CDR3: CASSPSDREQFF
DNA: TGTGCCAGCAGCCCCTCGGACAGAGAGCAGTTCTTC
J: TRBJ2-1
size: NA
length: 12
D: NA
V: TRBV9

CDR3: CSASGLGAGGRYF
DNA: TGCAGTGCTAGCGGGTTAGGGGCGGGGGGGCGGTATTTT
J: TRBJ2-3
size: NA
length: 13
D: TRBD2
V: TRBV20-1

CDR3: CASSLGFRDPSRAPFF
DNA: TGTGCCAGCAGTTTAGGATTCCGGGACCCATCACGGGCGCCGTTCTTC
J: TRBJ2-1
size: NA
length: 16
D: NA
V: TRBV12-3/TRBV12-4

CDR3: CATSRAGVSNTEAFF
DNA: TGTGCCACCAGCAGAGCGGGCGTCTCGAACACTGAAGCTTTCTTT
J: TRBJ1-1
size: NA
length: 15
D: NA
V: TRBV15

CDR3: CASSQFEGTYEQYF
DNA: TGCGCCAGCAGCCAATTTGAGGGGACCTACGAGCAGTACTTC
J: TRBJ2-7
size: few
length: 14
D: NA
V: TRBV4-1

CDR3: CSARESGGWGYTF
DNA: TGCAGTGCTAGAGAGTCAGGGGGCTGGGGCTACACCTTC
J: TRBJ1-2
size: few
length: 13
D: TRBD1
V: TRBV20-1

CDR3: CASSPTHQLYNEQFF
DNA: TGTGCCAGCAGCCCGACTCACCAACTATACAATGAGCAGTTCTTC
J: TRBJ2-1
size: few
length: 15
D: NA
V: TRBV7-9

CDR3: CATSRAGGFYGYTF
DNA: TGTGCCACCAGCAGAGCTGGGGGGTTCTATGGCTACACCTTC
J: TRBJ1-2
size: NA
length: 14
D: NA
V: TRBV15